The clone carrying this TCR beta chain came up many times. Antigen specificity is unknown. These data originate in a study of T-cell memory formation after mild COVID-19. Looking at the study overall: In these data, TCR clusters were largely donor specific. Study-level results: Within pre-infection memory, some responding clones were found, suggesting cross-reactive memory joined.

TCRdb re-called the 5' RACE reads with MiXCR, one entry per CDR3 protein. Altogether 300,000 to 400,000 distinct CDR3 sequences are present, approximately 15% being singletons, with the ten largest covering 20% to 25%. V was shortened by 2 bases and J by 3 bases, with 12 bases between the two germline ends. CDR3 length: 15 amino acids. CDR1 and CDR2 (germline): SGHRS, YFSETQ. The chain combines TRBV5-1 with TRBJ2-1; no clear D. Sequencing used PBMCs or a T cell subset sorted from them (not recorded which). This receptor was identified in a man younger than 35 who had mild COVID-19 (a few samples of this study predate the infection). Cell type and time point are not known. The CDR3 here is CASSFSADLYNEQFF. The CDR3, as DNA: TGCGCCAGCAGCTTCTCGGCAGATCTCTACAATGAGCAGTTCTTC.